This TCR beta chain is from a study of shared clonotypes between healthy human individuals. In the original analysis: Junction-only sequences produced by ImmunoSEQ had no quality scores, so filtering differed. Only in-frame clones appear in the TCRdb table, and some are missing; sequencing was by immunoSEQ multiplex PCR. V and J calls and clone size are given by that table; D and trimming were obtained from the DNA. The sample includes 2 million to 3 million clones, over 85% of them seen just once. The CDR3 has 13 amino acids. The V and J ends lost 0 bases and 7 bases respectively, with 10 bases between them. Germline assignment: CDR1 SGHNT and CDR2 YENEEA.

The chain recombines TRBV11-3 with TRBJ2-7, with no clear D. The sequenced sample consisted of naive CD4+ T cells from PBMCs. Subset in this sample: CD45RA+ positively selected. This sequence originates from a man in his late teens or twenties in good health. Some clones in this sample may be carry-over from other donors' samples. DNA of the CDR3: TGTGCCAGCAGCTTAGATTCTCTCACAGAGCAGTACTTC. It codes for CASSLDSLTEQYF.